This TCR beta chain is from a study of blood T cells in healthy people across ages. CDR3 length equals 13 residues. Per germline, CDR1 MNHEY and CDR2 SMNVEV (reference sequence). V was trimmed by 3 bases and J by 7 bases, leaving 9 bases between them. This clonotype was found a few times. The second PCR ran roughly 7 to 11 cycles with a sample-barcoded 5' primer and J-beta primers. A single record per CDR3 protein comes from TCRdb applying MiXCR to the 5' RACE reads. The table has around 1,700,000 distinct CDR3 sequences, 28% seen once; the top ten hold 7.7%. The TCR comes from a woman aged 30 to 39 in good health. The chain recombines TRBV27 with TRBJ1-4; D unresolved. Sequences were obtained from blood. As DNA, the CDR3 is TGTGCCAGCAGTTTCAACAAGGGTGAAAAACTGTTTTTT. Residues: CASSFNKGEKLFF. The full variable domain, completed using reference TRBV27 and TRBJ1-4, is EAQVTQNPRYLITVTGKKLTVTCSQNMNHEYMSWYRQDPGLGLRQIYYSMNVEVTDKGDVPEGYKVSRKEKRNFPLILESPSPNQTSLYFCASSFNKGEKLFFGSGTQLSVL.